This TCR beta chain was found in a study of blood T cells in healthy people across ages. A sample-barcoded 5' primer and a J-beta primer mix were used in a second PCR of about 6 to 12 cycles. All samples gave at least 2.5 million CDR3-containing paired-end reads. TCRdb recomputed calls from the 5' RACE reads with MiXCR, one row per CDR3 protein. Among 1,500,000 or so distinct CDR3 sequences listed, 59% were seen once. CDR3 size: 14 residues. Germline CDR1 and CDR2: ENHRY and SYGVKD. J gave up 0 bases and V 10 bases, and 3 bases lay outside the gene matches. Sequenced input: blood. The TCR was taken from a man aged 18-30 years in good health. The J gene is TRBJ2-5, the V gene TRBV10-3; 12 bases map to TRBD2. The CDR3 nucleotides read TGTGCCACCACTAGCGGGGGGAACCAAGAGACCCAGTACTTC. Encoded protein: CATTSGGNQETQYF.